The rows below give T cell receptor beta chains drawn from one sample of a study of regulatory T cells in long-lasting Graves disease. TCRdb called the multiplex PCR reads again in MiXCR, with one record for every CDR3 protein. The sample comprises roughly 420,000 distinct CDR3 sequences, roughly 15% of which are singletons, and about 11% rests with the top ten. This same sample was also part of a study on T cells in Graves' hyperthyroidism and ophthalmopathy.

The sample here was peripheral blood mononuclear cells (PBMCs), taken at new diagnosis, from a patient treated with antithyroid drugs. These receptor sequences come from a woman aged 25 to 39 with Graves disease. The CDR3 runs from the conserved cysteine through the conserved F or W. The order of the fields is clone size, V gene, D gene, J gene, CDR3 protein, CDR3 DNA. A D gene is named only where the DNA matches it firmly. Size tells how often a clone was seen (once, few, many) or the class of an expanded clone, and some rows leave it out.

>NA|TRBV5-6|TRBD2|TRBJ2-7
CASSLPLVAGEQYF
TGTGCCAGCAGCTTGCCACTGGTAGCGGGCGAGCAGTACTTC
>NA|TRBV6-1|TRBD2|TRBJ2-4
CASSEALPLLAGVENIQYF
TGTGCCAGCAGTGAAGCGCTTCCGTTACTAGCGGGAGTCGAAAACATTCAGTACTTC
>NA|TRBV20-1|NA|TRBJ2-2
CSASGGRGTGELFF
TGCAGTGCTAGCGGCGGGCGAGGCACCGGGGAGCTGTTTTTT
>many|TRBV5-1|TRBD2|TRBJ2-1
CASSYTSGSYNEQFF
TGCGCCAGCAGCTATACTAGCGGCTCCTACAATGAGCAGTTCTTC
>few|TRBV20-1|NA|TRBJ1-1
CSARDGVKNTEAFF
TGCAGTGCTAGAGATGGGGTAAAGAACACTGAAGCTTTCTTT
>NA|TRBV4-2|TRBD2|TRBJ2-1
CASSLTDRGLAGAEQFF
TGTGCCAGCAGCCTAACGGACAGGGGACTAGCGGGAGCCGAGCAGTTCTTC
>many|TRBV6-1|NA|TRBJ1-1
CASSEAIIGTEAFF
TGTGCCAGCAGTGAAGCGATCATAGGGACTGAAGCTTTCTTT
>many|TRBV6-1|TRBD1|TRBJ2-7
CASRTGQGNSYEQYF
TGTGCCAGCAGGACCGGACAGGGGAACTCCTACGAGCAGTACTTC
>NA|TRBV28|TRBD1|TRBJ1-5
CASSLLRTGPSNQPQHF
TGTGCCAGCAGTTTATTGAGGACAGGGCCCAGCAATCAGCCCCAGCATTTT
>many|TRBV12-3/TRBV12-4|NA|TRBJ2-3
CASSPGGGLASDTQYF
TGTGCCAGCAGTCCCGGTGGTGGGCTAGCCTCAGATACGCAGTATTTT
>many|TRBV20-1|TRBD1|TRBJ2-3
CSASGGSGPTDTQYF
TGCAGTGCGTCAGGGGGAAGCGGACCAACAGATACGCAGTATTTT
>many|TRBV28|TRBD2|TRBJ2-1
CASSSPIKLAGVHNEQFF
TGTGCCAGCAGTTCCCCAATAAAACTAGCGGGAGTCCACAATGAGCAGTTCTTC
>many|TRBV4-1|NA|TRBJ2-5
CASSQVGLQTETQYF
TGCGCCAGCAGCCAAGTTGGCCTACAGACCGAGACCCAGTACTTC
>few|TRBV10-3|NA|TRBJ2-7
CAISDAGRPNEQYF
TGTGCCATCAGTGATGCGGGAAGGCCCAACGAGCAGTACTTC
>NA|TRBV2|NA|TRBJ1-4
CASRNRVGDEKLFF
TGTGCCAGCAGGAACAGGGTCGGTGATGAAAAACTGTTTTTT
>NA|TRBV2|NA|TRBJ2-1
CASVYNEQFF
TGTGCCAGCGTTTACAATGAGCAGTTCTTC